The 7 T cell receptor beta chains in this list originate from one sample, sequenced in a study of T cell repertoires in cytomegalovirus infection. These receptors lack a known antigen. Via MiXCR, TCRdb re-called the reads, giving one row per CDR3 protein. The data show 650,000 to 850,000 distinct CDR3 sequences, 25% to 30% seen once. The specimen was cultured CD8+ T cells from PBMCs, collected from culture after CMV antigen stimulation. The receptor set was obtained from a human donor in good health (CMV status not recorded). Some clones in this sample may be carry-over from other donors' samples.

This clonotype appeared many times. The CDR3 here is CASSLWAAPSYEQYF. CDR3 bases: TGTGCCAGCAGCTTATGGGCAGCCCCTTCCTACGAGCAGTACTTC. The chain is built from TRBV7-2 and TRBJ2-7; D is undetermined. Germline V gives CDR1 SGHTA, CDR2 FQGNSA. V was pared by 2 bases and J by 1 base, with 12 bases between. This CDR3 comprises 15 residues. The variable domain in full, completed from reference TRBV7-2 and TRBJ2-7, reads GAGVSQSPSNKVTEKGKDVELRCDPISGHTALYWYRQSLGQGLEFLIYFQGNSAPDKSGLPSDRFSAERTGGSVSTLTIQRTQQEDSAVYLCASSLWAAPSYEQYFGPGTRLTVT.

This clonotype was found many times. CDR3 DNA sequence: TGTGCCAGCAGCTTATCGGGGCCTCTTGGGCAGTTCTTC. Translation gives CASSLSGPLGQFF. The gene calls are TRBV7-2 and TRBJ2-1; tentatively, D is TRBD1 or TRBD2 (5 bases each). Germline CDR1 SGHTA, CDR2 FQGNSA. Trimming pared 2 bases from V and 12 bases from J, leaving 14 bases between. CDR3 length: 13 residues.

This clonotype has more than one count but fewer than ten. The chain is built from TRBV7-6 and TRBJ2-1, with 7 bases aligning to TRBD2. The CDR3 has 13 amino acids. The V gene end was trimmed by 6 bases and the J gene end by 8 bases; junction bases not matched to a gene: 7. Germline CDR1 reads SGHVS; CDR2 reads FNYEAQ. The chain's CDR3 is CASRGGGGDEQFF. CDR3 DNA sequence: TGTGCCAGCAGAGGCGGGGGAGGCGATGAGCAGTTCTTC.

Only a few counts were recorded for this clonotype. The chain couples TRBV6-5 to TRBJ2-5, with D possibly matching TRBD2 (5 bases). The V gene lost 6 bases and the J gene lost 2 bases, with 13 bases spanning the gap. CDR1 MNHEY and CDR2 SVGAGI come from the germline V gene. The CDR3 contains 14 residues. The CDR3 nucleotides are TGTGCCAGCAGCCCGGACTGGCAACAAGAGACCCAGTACTTC. Translating it yields CASSPDWQQETQYF.

This clonotype was counted only a few times. The chain employs TRBV12-3 or TRBV12-4 and TRBJ2-3, with 8 bases fitting TRBD2. The CDR3 contains 16 residues. J lost 1 base, V lost 5 bases, and 8 bases had no gene match. CDR3 loop: CASSPTELAGTDTQYF. CDR3 nucleotide sequence: TGTGCCAGCAGTCCTACGGAACTAGCGGGCACAGATACGCAGTATTTT.

J is TRBJ2-1 and V is TRBV3-1; 7 bases are shared with TRBD1. V lost 0 bases and J lost 7; bases outside the gene matches: 15. The CDR3 has 18 residues. Germline V CDR1 and CDR2: LGHDT, YNNKEL (reference sequence). CDR3 nucleotides: TGTGCCAGCAGCCAAGATCTCGGAGACAGGGAGTCGTGGAATGAGCAGTTCTTC. Translating it yields CASSQDLGDRESWNEQFF.

This clonotype was picked up a small number of times. The rearrangement links TRBV7-9 to TRBJ2-2; 8 bases agree with TRBD1. CDR1 and CDR2 from the germline V gene are SEHNR and FQNEAQ (reference sequence). The CDR3 covers 17 residues. J gave up 1 base and V 11 bases, and 15 bases lay outside the gene matches. The CDR3 DNA follows: TGTGCCTGCACTATACGACCGGGACAGGAGAACACCGGGGAGCTGTTTTTT. This sequence encodes CACTIRPGQENTGELFF.